This TCR beta chain appears in the sequencing data of a study of T cells in narcolepsy. The overall study: Patients with NT1 or NT2 and healthy control donors were enrolled.

Per the germline V gene, CDR1 is LNHDA and CDR2 is SQIVND (reference sequence). The germline V and J ends were trimmed by 5 bases and 3 bases, with 4 bases remaining between them. The CDR3 spans 12 residues. Method: immunoSEQ multiplex PCR; TCRdb's copy keeps in-frame clones and lacks some. Among some 33,000 clones listed, roughly 90% were seen once. The TCR originated in a human donor with narcolepsy. This rearrangement joins TRBV19 to TRBJ2-2; unclear D gene. The sequenced sample consisted of CD45RA- memory CD4+ T cells from PBMCs. CDR3 in amino acids: CASSFYTGELFF. CDR3 nucleotides: TGTGCCAGTAGTTTCTACACCGGGGAGCTGTTTTTT. Complete variable domain (other parts from reference TRBV19 and TRBJ2-2): DGGITQSPKYLFRKEGQNVTLSCEQNLNHDAMYWYRQDPGQGLRLIYYSQIVNDFQKGDIAEGYSVSREKKESFPLTVTSAQKNPTAFYLCASSFYTGELFFGEGSRLTVL.